This TCR beta chain is drawn from a study of human T cells and chemical hapten exposure. Time point of the sample: patch test 2, 6 weeks after DPC sensitization. Sample treatment: therapeutic diphenylcyclopropenone sensitization with weekly scalp DPC. Each CDR3 protein is one row after TCRdb ran MiXCR on the RACE reads. The sample records tens of thousands of distinct CDR3 sequences, about 11% being singletons. V was trimmed by 0 bases and J by 0 bases, leaving 13 bases between them. CDR3 length: 17 amino acids. Germline V lookup: CDR1 SGHDT, CDR2 YYEEEE. This clonotype was counted at least ten times. The chain employs TRBV5-6 and TRBJ1-3, with D possibly TRBD1 on 6 matching bases. Here the sequenced sample was whole blood, taken in connection with sensitization to the hapten diphenylcyclopropenone (DPC). The sequence was collected from a man aged 35 to 55 with alopecia areata. Some clones in this sample may be carry-over from other donors' samples. The CDR3 region has the DNA TGTGCCAGCAGCTTGGCCGGGACACAATACTCTGGAAACACCATATATTTT. Residues: CASSLAGTQYSGNTIYF.